This T cell receptor beta chain was sequenced in a study of shared clonotypes between healthy human individuals. Study-wide background: Donors consisted of two women and three men between 18 and 49. Study outcomes and limitations: Shared across a handful of donors were roughly 4.7% of the naive CD4 clonotypes.

On this clone: Its target is not known.

The CDR3 length is 16 residues. The V gene's germline CDR1 is SGHRS and CDR2 YFSETQ. Sorted-subset replicate PCR reactions were performed with approximately 200 ng DNA, corresponding to tens of thousands of T cell genomes. Libraries were prepared by immunoSEQ multiplex PCR; TCRdb keeps only in-frame clonotypes and omits some of them. The profile shows over 950,000 clones, 70% to 80% of them singletons. The chain joins TRBV5-1 to TRBJ2-5; 7 nucleotides match TRBD2. The DNA end lines up better with TRBJ2-7; the J call may be wrong. The sample consisted of memory CD4+ T cells from PBMCs. Subset indicated: CD45RA-negative fraction. The receptor comes from a young man in good health. Some clones in this sample may be carry-over from other donors' samples. CDR3 sequence reads: CASSLVSGTLNDEQYF. CDR3 coding DNA: TGCGCCAGCAGCTTGGTGAGCGGGACCCTAAACGACGAGCAGTACTTC.